This TCR beta chain was sequenced for a study of neurological immune-mediated disorders. The ends were cut back, 5 bases at V and 0 bases at J, with 11 bases in the middle. The CDR3 is 15 amino acids. The germline gives CDR1 KGHSH, CDR2 LQKENI. There are many counts of this clonotype. TCRdb re-derived calls from the 5' RACE reads in MiXCR, one entry per CDR3 protein. The sample lists approximately 90,000 distinct CDR3 sequences, roughly 3.5% seen once, with 5% to 7.5% in the top ten. This receptor was taken from a woman under 30 with multiple sclerosis. The V call is TRBV18, the J call TRBJ2-1; D may correspond to TRBD1 or TRBD2 (5 bases each). The sequencing input was PBMCs. The CDR3: CASSWDQSSYNEQFF. DNA of the CDR3: TGTGCCAGCTCATGGGACCAAAGCTCCTACAATGAGCAGTTCTTC.